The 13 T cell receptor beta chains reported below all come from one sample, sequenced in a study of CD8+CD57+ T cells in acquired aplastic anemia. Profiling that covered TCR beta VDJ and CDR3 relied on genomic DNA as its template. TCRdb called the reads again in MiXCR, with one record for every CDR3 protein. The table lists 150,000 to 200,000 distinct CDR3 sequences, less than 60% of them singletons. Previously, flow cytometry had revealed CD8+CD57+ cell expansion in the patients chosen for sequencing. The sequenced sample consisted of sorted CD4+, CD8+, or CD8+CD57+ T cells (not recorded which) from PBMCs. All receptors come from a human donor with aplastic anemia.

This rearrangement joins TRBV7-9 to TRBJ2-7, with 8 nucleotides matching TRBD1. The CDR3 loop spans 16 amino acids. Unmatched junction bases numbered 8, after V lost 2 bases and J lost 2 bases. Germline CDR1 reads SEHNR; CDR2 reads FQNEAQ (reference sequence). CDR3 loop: CASSLLDRELTYEQYF. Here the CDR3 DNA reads TGTGCCAGCAGCTTACTGGACAGGGAGTTAACCTACGAGCAGTACTTC.

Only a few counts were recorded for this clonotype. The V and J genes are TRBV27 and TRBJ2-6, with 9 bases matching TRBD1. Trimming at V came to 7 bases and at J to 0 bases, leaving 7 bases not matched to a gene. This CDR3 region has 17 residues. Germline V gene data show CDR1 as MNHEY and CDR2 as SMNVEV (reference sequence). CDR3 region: CASNPGQGFSGANVLTF. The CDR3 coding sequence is TGTGCCAGCAATCCGGGACAGGGTTTCTCTGGGGCCAACGTCCTGACTTTC. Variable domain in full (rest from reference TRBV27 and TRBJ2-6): EAQVTQNPRYLITVTGKKLTVTCSQNMNHEYMSWYRQDPGLGLRQIYYSMNVEVTDKGDVPEGYKVSRKEKRNFPLILESPSPNQTSLYFCASNPGQGFSGANVLTFGAGSRLTVL.

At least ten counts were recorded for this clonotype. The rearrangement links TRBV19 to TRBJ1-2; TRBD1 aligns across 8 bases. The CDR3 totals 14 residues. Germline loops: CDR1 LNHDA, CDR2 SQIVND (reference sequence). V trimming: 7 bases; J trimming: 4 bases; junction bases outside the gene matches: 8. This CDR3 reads CASKSGTGAYGYTF. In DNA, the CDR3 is TGTGCCAGTAAATCCGGGACAGGCGCCTATGGCTACACCTTC.

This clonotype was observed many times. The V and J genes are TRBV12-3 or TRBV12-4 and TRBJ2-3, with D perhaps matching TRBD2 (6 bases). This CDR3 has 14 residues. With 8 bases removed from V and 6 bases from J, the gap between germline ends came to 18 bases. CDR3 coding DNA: TGTGCCAGCGGGATCGTTGGAGGAGGGGATACGCAGTATTTT. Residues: CASGIVGGGDTQYF.

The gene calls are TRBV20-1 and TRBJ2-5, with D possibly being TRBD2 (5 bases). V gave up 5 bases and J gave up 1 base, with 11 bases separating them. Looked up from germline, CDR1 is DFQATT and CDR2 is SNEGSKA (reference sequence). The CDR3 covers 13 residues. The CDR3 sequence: CSAPEVFQETQYF. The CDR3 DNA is TGCAGTGCTCCGGAGGTTTTCCAAGAGACCCAGTACTTC.

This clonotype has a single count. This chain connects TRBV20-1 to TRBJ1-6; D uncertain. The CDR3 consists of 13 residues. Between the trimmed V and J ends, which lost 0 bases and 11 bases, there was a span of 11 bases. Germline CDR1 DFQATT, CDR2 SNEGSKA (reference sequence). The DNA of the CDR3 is TGCAGTGCTAGAGATCGCTTAGGGACACCCCTCCACTTT. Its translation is CSARDRLGTPLHF.

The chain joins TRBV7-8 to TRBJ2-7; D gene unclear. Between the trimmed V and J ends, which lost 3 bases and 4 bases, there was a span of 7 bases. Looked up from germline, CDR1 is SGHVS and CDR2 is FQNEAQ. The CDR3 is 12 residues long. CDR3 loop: CASSFSVYEQYF. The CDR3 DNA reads TGTGCCAGCAGCTTTTCGGTTTACGAGCAGTACTTC.

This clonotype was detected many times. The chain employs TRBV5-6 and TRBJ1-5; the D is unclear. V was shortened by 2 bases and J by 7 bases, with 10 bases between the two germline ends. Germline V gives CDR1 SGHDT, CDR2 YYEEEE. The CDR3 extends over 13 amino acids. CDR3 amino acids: CASSLERAQPQHF. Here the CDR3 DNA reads TGTGCCAGCAGCTTAGAACGAGCCCAGCCCCAGCATTTT.

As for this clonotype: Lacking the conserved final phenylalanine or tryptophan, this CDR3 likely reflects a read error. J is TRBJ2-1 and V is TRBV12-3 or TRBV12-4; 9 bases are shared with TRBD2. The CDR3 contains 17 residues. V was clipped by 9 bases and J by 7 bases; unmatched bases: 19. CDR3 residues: CASQSIMAGGRMNEQFL. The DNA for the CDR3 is TGTGCCAGTCAATCGATCATGGCGGGAGGGAGGATGAATGAGCAGTTCCTC.

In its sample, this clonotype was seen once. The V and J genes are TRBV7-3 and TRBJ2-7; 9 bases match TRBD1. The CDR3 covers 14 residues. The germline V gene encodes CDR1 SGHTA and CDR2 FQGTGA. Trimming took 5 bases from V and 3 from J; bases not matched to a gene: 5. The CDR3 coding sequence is TGTGCCAGCAGCCTTCCGGGACAGGGCTACGAGCAGTACTTC. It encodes CASSLPGQGYEQYF.

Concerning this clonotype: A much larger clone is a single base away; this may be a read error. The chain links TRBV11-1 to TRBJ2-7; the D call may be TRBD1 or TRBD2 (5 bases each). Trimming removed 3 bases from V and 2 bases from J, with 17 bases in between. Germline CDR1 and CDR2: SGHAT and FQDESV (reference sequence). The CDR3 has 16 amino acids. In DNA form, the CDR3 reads TGTGCCAGCAGCTTGCTCCCCGGGACCTTCCCCTACGAGCAGTACTTC. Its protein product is CASSLLPGTFPYEQYF.

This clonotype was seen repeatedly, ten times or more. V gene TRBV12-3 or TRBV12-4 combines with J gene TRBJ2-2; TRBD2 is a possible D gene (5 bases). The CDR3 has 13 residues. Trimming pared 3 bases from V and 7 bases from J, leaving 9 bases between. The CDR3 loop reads CASSFRTSGELFF. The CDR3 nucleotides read TGTGCCAGCAGTTTTCGAACTAGCGGGGAGCTGTTTTTT.

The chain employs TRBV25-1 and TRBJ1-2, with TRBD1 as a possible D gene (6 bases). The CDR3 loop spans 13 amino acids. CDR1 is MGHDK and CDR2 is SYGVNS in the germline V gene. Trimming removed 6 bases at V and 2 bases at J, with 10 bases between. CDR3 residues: CASRGGLNYGYTF. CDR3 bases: TGTGCCAGCAGGGGGGGCTTAAACTATGGCTACACCTTC.